The entry below gives a single T cell receptor (beta chain) sequence along with its context. Antigen: not known. The data are from a study of cytomegalovirus exposure and HLA in healthy donors. In the study overall: Both the roughly 120 validation repertoires and the approximately 670 first-cohort repertoires used the same platform, as reported by a later analysis.

The CDR3 length is 13 residues. Trimming removed 5 bases from V and 1 base from J, with 8 bases in between. Germline CDR1 reads LNHDA; CDR2 reads SQIVND (reference sequence). Findings and caveats of the study: Many donors shared some public TCRs, even though most TCR sequences were rare.

Repertoires were generated with immunoSEQ multiplex PCR, while TCRdb's copy carries only in-frame clones and drops some. The table includes about 74,000 clones, 94% detected once. This TCR was recovered from a woman in her late teens or twenties in good health and CMV-seropositive. The sequenced material came from PBMCs. V is TRBV19 and J is TRBJ1-1; D uncertain. The CDR3 loop reads CASSPHKNTEAFF. The CDR3 DNA reads as TGTGCCAGTAGTCCACACAAGAACACTGAAGCTTTCTTT.